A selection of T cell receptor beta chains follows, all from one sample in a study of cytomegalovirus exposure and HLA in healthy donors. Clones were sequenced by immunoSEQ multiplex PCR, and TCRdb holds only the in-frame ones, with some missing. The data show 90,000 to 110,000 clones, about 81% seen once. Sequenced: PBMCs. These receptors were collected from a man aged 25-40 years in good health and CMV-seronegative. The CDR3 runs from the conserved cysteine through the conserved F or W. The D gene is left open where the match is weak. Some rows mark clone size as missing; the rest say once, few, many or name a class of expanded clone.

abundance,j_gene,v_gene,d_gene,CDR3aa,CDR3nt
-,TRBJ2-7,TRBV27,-,CASSLTDSYEQYF,TGTGCCAGCAGTTTGACAGATTCTTACGAGCAGTACTTC
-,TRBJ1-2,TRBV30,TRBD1,CAWSSDRGQGGYTF,TGTGCCTGGAGTTCAGACAGGGGGCAAGGTGGCTACACCTTC
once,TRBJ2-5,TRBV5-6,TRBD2,CASSLAGLAGLQETQYF,TGTGCCAGCAGCTTGGCTGGGCTAGCGGGGCTACAAGAGACCCAGTACTTC
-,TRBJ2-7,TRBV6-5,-,CASSLLGEQYF,TGTGCCAGCAGCCTACTAGGCGAGCAGTACTTC
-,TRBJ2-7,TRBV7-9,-,CASSLGNRVHEQYF,TGTGCCAGCAGCTTAGGTAACAGGGTCCACGAGCAGTACTTC
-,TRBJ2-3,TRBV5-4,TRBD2,CASSWAIAGAGDTQYF,TGTGCCAGCAGCTGGGCGATAGCGGGAGCGGGGGATACGCAGTATTTT
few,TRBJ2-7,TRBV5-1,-,CASSPGGLSYEQYF,TGCGCCAGCAGCCCAGGGGGGCTCTCCTACGAGCAGTACTTC
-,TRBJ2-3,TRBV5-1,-,CASSLGDTRSDTQYF,TGCGCCAGCAGCTTGGGTGACACACGTTCGGATACGCAGTATTTT
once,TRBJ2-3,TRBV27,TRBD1,CASSLSHRGLPDTQYF,TGTGCCAGCAGTTTATCGCACAGGGGGCTCCCAGATACGCAGTATTTT
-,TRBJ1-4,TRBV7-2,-,CASSLFQGSNEKLFF,TGTGCCAGCAGCTTATTTCAGGGTTCTAATGAAAAACTGTTTTTT
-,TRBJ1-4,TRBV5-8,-,CASSWGVHNEKLFF,TGTGCCAGCAGCTGGGGGGTCCATAATGAAAAACTGTTTTTT
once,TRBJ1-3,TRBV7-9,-,CASSLGQGNTIYF,TGTGCCAGCAGCTTGGGGCAAGGAAACACCATATATTTT
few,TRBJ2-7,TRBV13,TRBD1,CASSLWDRGIYEQYF,TGTGCCAGCAGCTTGTGGGACAGGGGGATTTACGAGCAGTACTTC
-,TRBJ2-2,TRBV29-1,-,CSAAGAPMKTGELFF,TGCAGCGCCGCGGGGGCCCCAATGAAAACCGGGGAGCTGTTTTTT
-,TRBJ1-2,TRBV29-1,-,CSVEEGAAPGYTF,TGCAGCGTTGAAGAAGGGGCGGCCCCTGGCTACACCTTC
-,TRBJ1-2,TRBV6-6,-,CASRYMTERYGYTF,TGTGCCAGCAGGTACATGACAGAGCGCTATGGCTACACCTTC